This T cell receptor (beta chain) originates from a study of shared clonotypes between healthy human individuals. Germline V gene lookup returns CDR1 MDHEN and CDR2 SYDVKM. The CDR3 is 15 residues long. V was cut by 4 bases and J by 2 bases, with 14 bases left in between. The table came from immunoSEQ multiplex PCR; TCRdb's copy has only in-frame clones and leaves some out. The table shows a few million clones, with approximately 95% occurring only once. The source is a man between 18 and 29 years old in good health. Some clones in this sample may be carry-over from other donors' samples. The sequencing sample was made of naive CD4+ T cells from PBMCs. This sample's subset: CD45RA+ positively selected. The V and J genes are TRBV28 and TRBJ2-5; maybe TRBD2 (6 bases). CDR3 in amino acids: CASSSYSGAQETQYF. The CDR3 region has the DNA TGTGCCAGCAGTTCCTATAGCGGAGCTCAAGAGACCCAGTACTTC. Full variable domain (outside the CDR3, taken from reference TRBV28 and TRBJ2-5): DVKVTQSSRYLVKRTGEKVFLECVQDMDHENMFWYRQDPGLGLRLIYFSYDVKMKEKGDIPEGYSVSREKKERFSLILESASTNQTSMYLCASSSYSGAQETQYFGPGTRLLVL.